Sequencing of this TCR beta chain was carried out in a study of cytomegalovirus exposure and HLA in healthy donors. The germline gives CDR1 SGHTA, CDR2 FQGTGA. The V segment lost 5 bases and the J segment 1 base; nucleotides outside the gene matches: 14. The CDR3 runs to 18 residues. Primers for the PCR totalled 60 Vbeta and 13 Jbeta. Produced via immunoSEQ multiplex PCR; TCRdb's table is partial and in-frame only. The top ten clones hold more than 4.5% of a sample with approximately 130,000 clones, about 86% of them seen once. The sequenced sample consisted of PBMCs. The V call is TRBV7-3, the J call TRBJ2-7; 10 nucleotides match TRBD2. This TCR came from a woman aged 25 to 45 in good health and CMV-seronegative. In nucleotides, the CDR3 is TGTGCCAGCAGCCCGTACGGGGGTCTAGCGGGAGAATCCTACGAGCAGTACTTC. The encoded protein is CASSPYGGLAGESYEQYF.